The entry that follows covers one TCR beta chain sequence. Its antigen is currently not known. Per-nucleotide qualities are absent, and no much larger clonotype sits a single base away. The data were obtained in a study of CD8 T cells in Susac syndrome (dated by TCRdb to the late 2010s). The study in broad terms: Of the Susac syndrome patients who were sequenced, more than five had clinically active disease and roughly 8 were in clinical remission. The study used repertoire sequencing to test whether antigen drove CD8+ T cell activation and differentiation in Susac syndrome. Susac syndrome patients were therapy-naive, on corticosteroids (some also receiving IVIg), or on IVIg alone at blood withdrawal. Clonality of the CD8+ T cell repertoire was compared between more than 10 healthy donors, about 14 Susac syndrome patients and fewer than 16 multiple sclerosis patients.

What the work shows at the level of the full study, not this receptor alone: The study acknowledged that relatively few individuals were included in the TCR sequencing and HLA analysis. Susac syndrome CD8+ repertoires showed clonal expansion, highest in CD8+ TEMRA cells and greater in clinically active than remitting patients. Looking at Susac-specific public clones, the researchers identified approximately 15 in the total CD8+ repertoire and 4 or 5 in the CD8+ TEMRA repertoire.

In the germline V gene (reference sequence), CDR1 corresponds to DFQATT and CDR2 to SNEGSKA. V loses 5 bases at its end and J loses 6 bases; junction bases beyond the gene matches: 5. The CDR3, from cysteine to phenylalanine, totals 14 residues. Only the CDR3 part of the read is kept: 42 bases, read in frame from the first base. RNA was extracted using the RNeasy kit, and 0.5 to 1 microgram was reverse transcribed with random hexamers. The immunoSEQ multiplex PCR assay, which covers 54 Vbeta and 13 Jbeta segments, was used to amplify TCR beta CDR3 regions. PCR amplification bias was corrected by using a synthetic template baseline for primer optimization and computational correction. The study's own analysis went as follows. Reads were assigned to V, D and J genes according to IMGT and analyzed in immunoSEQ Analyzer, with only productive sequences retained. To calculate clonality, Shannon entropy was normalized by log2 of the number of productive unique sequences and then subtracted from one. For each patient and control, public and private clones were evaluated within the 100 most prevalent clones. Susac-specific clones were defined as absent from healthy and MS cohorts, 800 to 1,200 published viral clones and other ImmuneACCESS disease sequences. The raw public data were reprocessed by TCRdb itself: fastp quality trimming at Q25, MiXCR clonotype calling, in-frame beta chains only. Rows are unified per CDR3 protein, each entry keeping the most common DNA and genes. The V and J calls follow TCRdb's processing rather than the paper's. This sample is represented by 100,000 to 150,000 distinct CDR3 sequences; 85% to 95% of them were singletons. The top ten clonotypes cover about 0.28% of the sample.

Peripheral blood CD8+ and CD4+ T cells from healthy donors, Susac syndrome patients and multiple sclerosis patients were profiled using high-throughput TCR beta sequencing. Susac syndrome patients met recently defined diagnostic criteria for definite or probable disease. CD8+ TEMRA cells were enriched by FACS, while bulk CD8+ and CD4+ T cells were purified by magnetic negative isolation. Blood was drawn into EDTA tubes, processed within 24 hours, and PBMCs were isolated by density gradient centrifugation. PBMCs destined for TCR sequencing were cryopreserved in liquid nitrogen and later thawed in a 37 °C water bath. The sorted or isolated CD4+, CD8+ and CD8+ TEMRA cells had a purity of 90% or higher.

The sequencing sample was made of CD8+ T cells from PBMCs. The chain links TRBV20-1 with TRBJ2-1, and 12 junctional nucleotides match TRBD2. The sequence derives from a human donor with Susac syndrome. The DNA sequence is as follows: TGCAGTGCTCCTAGCGGGGGGGCCCTCAATGAGCAGTTCTTC. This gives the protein CSAPSGGALNEQFF.